This T cell receptor (beta chain) was captured by sequencing in a study of blood T cell repertoires in COVID-19. Study background: There were acute and convalescent COVID-19 samples, and they came from the United States, Italy and Spain. Nucleic acid was either cDNA or gDNA, and it came from T cells, B-cell-depleted T cells, or PBMCs.

V gave up 3 bases and J gave up 1 base; unmatched junction bases: 5. Germline V gene sequence: CDR1 LGHDT, CDR2 YNNKEL (reference sequence). The CDR3 length is 16 residues. Those enrolled in Seattle joined during active infection and were followed longitudinally afterward. Original processing methods: From reference gene primer amplification, estimates of nucleated cell counts were derived. Assay: immunoSEQ multiplex PCR; the TCRdb copy retains only in-frame clones and omits some. That table is the source of V, J and clone size, and D and trimming were worked out from the DNA. The repertoire holds roughly 350,000 clones, with roughly 90% as singletons.

The sequenced material came from peripheral blood. The chain uses TRBV3-1 (or the pseudogene TRBV3-2) and TRBJ2-2, with TRBD1 identical over 7 bases. This sequence was found in a woman in her 70s with COVID-19, enrolled during active disease. In DNA form, the CDR3 reads TGTGCCAGCAGCCAGCGAGGGGGCGAGAACACCGGGGAGCTGTTTTTT. Amino acids: CASSQRGGENTGELFF.